This entry concerns a single T cell receptor beta chain. The Seattle site enrolled patients during active infection and followed them longitudinally. The data derive from a study of blood T cell repertoires in COVID-19. Study details: Collection of acute and convalescent COVID-19 samples took place in the United States, Italy and Spain. Sample material is recorded as cDNA or gDNA derived from T cells, B-cell-depleted T cells, or PBMCs.

V lost 2 bases and J lost 6, with 17 bases in between. The CDR3 is made up of 15 amino acids. The germline gives CDR1 MNHEY, CDR2 SMNVEV (reference sequence). Method: immunoSEQ multiplex PCR; TCRdb's copy keeps in-frame clones and lacks some. Here the sample spans approximately 270,000 clones, 84% being singletons. What was sequenced was peripheral blood. This receptor was obtained from a person in their 70s with COVID-19, enrolled during active disease. The chain has TRBV27 and TRBJ2-7; D might be TRBD2 (6 bases). The CDR3 loop is CASSLVASAMGEQYF. As DNA, the CDR3 is TGTGCCAGCAGTTTAGTCGCTAGCGCTATGGGCGAGCAGTACTTC.